This T cell receptor (beta chain) was sequenced during a study of blood T cell repertoires in COVID-19. The overall study: There were acute and convalescent COVID-19 samples, and they came from the United States, Italy and Spain.

Generated by immunoSEQ multiplex PCR, the TCRdb table keeps only in-frame clones and is missing some. This sample has around 200,000 clones; around 88% occur once, and the top ten carry about 7.4%. Material for sequencing was peripheral blood. This TCR came from a woman aged 45-60 years with acute or convalescent COVID-19.

The CDR3 sequence: CASSGRIENIQYF. The CDR3 DNA reads TGTGCCAGTAGCGGGAGAATTGAAAACATTCAGTACTTC. The V gene is TRBV19, the J gene TRBJ2-4; TRBD2 might be the D (6 bases). This CDR3 is 13 amino acids long. V lost 6 bases, J lost 5 bases, and 11 bases lay in between. Germline assignment: CDR1 LNHDA and CDR2 SQIVND (reference sequence). The entire variable domain, with the rest obtained from reference TRBV19 and TRBJ2-4, is as follows: DGGITQSPKYLFRKEGQNVTLSCEQNLNHDAMYWYRQDPGQGLRLIYYSQIVNDFQKGDIAEGYSVSREKKESFPLTVTSAQKNPTAFYLCASSGRIENIQYFGAGTRLSVL.